This T cell receptor (beta chain) was sequenced for a study of cytomegalovirus exposure and HLA in healthy donors. PCR was performed using 60 Vbeta and 13 Jbeta primers. Generated by immunoSEQ multiplex PCR, the TCRdb table keeps only in-frame clones and is missing some. The table shows over 130,000 clones, with approximately 88% occurring only once. J lost 2 bases, V lost 8 bases, and 9 bases had no gene match. The CDR3 length is 16 residues. Germline CDR1 and CDR2: SGHDT and YYEEEE. On this clone itself: Its specificity is unknown.

Study results and limitations: Within a later analysis, the majority of CMV-associated TCR beta chains appeared HLA-restricted. Later on, an analysis showed TCR association rates differing by HLA locus, with DRB1 the most and HLA-C the fewest.

This receptor was identified in a woman in her forties in good health and CMV-seronegative. The chain carries TRBV5-6 and TRBJ2-3; 12 positions agree with TRBD2. The material sequenced was PBMCs. The CDR3 nucleotides are TGTGCCAGTTGGAGGCTAGCGGGAGGGGTCACAGATACGCAGTATTTT. Residues: CASWRLAGGVTDTQYF.